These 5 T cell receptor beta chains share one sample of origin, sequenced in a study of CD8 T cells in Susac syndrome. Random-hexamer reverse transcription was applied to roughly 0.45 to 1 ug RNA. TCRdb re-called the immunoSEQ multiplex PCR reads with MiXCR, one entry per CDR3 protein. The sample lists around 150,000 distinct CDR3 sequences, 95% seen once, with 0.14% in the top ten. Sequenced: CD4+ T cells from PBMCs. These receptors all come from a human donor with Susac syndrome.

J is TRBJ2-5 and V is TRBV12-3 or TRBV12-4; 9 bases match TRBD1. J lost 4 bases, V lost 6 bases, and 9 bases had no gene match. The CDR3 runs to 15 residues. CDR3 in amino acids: CASSPGTGMAETQYF. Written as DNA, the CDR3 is TGTGCCAGCAGCCCCGGGACAGGGATGGCAGAGACCCAGTACTTC.

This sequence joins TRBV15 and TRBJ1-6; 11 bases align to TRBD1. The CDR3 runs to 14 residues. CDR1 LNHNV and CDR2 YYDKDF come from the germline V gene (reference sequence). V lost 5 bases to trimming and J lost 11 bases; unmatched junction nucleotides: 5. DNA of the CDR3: TGTGCCACCAGCGGGACAGGGGGTATAGCACCCCTCCACTTT. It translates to CATSGTGGIAPLHF. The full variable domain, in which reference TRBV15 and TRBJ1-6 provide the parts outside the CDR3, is DAMVIQNPRYQVTQFGKPVTLSCSQTLNHNVMYWYQQKSSQAPKLLFHYYDKDFNNEADTPDNFQSRRPNTSFCFLDIRSPGLGDTAMYLCATSGTGGIAPLHFGNGTRLTVT.

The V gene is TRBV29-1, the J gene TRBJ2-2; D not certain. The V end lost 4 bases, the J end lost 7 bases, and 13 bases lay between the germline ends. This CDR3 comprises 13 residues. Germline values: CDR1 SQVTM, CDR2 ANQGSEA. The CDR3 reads CSVGYGKGGELFF. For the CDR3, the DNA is TGCAGCGTTGGATATGGGAAAGGCGGGGAGCTGTTTTTT.

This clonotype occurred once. The DNA of the CDR3 is TGTGCCTGGAAGGCACTAAGGAACACCGGGGAGCTGTTTTTT. It codes for CAWKALRNTGELFF. This chain uses TRBV30 with TRBJ2-2; D remains unclear. The CDR3 length is 14 residues. V was clipped by 4 bases and J by 1 base, with 10 bases between them. Germline-derived CDR1 and CDR2 are GTSNPN and SVGIG (reference sequence).

This CDR3 reads CSAKFLSGEPQETQYF. The CDR3 DNA sequence: TGCAGTGCTAAGTTCCTTAGCGGGGAACCTCAAGAGACCCAGTACTTC. V usage is TRBV20-1 and J usage is TRBJ2-5; 8 bases map to TRBD2. The CDR3 is 16 amino acids. V dropped 4 bases and J dropped 2; count of bases not matched to a gene: 12. Germline lookup yields CDR1 DFQATT and CDR2 SNEGSKA (reference sequence).